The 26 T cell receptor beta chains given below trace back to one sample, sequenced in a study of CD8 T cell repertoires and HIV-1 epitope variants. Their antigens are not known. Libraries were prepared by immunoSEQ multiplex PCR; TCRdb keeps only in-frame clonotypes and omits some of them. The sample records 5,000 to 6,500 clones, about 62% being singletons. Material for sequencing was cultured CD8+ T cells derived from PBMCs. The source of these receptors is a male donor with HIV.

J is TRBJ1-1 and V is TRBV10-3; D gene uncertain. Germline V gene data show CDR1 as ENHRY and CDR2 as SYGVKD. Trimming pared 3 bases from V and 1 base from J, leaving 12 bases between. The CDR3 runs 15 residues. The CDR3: CAISDKPKGNTEAFF. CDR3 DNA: TGTGCCATCAGTGATAAACCGAAGGGGAACACTGAAGCTTTCTTT.

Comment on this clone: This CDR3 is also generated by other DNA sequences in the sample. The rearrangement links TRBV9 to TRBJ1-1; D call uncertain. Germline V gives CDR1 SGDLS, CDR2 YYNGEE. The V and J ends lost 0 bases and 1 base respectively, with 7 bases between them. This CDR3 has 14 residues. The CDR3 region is CASSVAGGNTEAFF. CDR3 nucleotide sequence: TGTGCCAGCAGCGTAGCCGGAGGGAACACTGAAGCTTTCTTT.

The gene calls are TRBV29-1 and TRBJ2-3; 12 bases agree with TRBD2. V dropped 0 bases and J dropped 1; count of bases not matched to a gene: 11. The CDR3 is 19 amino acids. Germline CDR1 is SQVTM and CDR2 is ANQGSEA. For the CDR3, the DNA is TGCAGCGTTGAAGATAAACGACTAGCGGGAGATCGAGGCACAGATACGCAGTATTTT. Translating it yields CSVEDKRLAGDRGTDTQYF.

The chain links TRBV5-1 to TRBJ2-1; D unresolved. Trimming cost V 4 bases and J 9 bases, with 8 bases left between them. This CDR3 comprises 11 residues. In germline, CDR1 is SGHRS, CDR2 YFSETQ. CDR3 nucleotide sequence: TGCGCCAGCAGCCTCCAGGTTGAGCAGTTCTTC. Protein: CASSLQVEQFF.

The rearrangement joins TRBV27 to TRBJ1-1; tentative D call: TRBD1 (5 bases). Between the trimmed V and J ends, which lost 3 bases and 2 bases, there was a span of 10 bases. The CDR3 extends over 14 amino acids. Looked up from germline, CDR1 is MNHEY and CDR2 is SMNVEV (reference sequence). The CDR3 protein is CASSFGRANTEAFF. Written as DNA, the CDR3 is TGTGCCAGCAGTTTCGGCAGGGCTAACACTGAAGCTTTCTTT.

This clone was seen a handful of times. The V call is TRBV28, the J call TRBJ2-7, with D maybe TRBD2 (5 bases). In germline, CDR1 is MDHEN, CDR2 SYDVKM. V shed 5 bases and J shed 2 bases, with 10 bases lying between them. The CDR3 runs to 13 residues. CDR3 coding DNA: TGTGCCAGCAGTGGACTCGTAACCTACGAGCAGTACTTC. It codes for CASSGLVTYEQYF. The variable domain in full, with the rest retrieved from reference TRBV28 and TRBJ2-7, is DVKVTQSSRYLVKRTGEKVFLECVQDMDHENMFWYRQDPGLGLRLIYFSYDVKMKEKGDIPEGYSVSREKKERFSLILESASTNQTSMYLCASSGLVTYEQYFGPGTRLTVT.

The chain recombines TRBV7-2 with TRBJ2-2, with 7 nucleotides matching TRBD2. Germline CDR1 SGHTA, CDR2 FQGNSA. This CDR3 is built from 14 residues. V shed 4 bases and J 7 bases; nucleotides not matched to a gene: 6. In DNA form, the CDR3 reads TGTGCCAGCAGCTCCGGGGCGGGGGTCGGGGAGCTGTTTTTT. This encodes CASSSGAGVGELFF.

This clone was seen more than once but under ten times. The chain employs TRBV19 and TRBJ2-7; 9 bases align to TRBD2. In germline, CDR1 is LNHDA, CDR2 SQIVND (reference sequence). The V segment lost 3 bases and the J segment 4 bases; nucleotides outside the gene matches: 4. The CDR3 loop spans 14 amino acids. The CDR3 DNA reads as TGTGCCAGTAGTATGGGGACTAGCCTTTACGAGCAGTACTTC. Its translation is CASSMGTSLYEQYF.

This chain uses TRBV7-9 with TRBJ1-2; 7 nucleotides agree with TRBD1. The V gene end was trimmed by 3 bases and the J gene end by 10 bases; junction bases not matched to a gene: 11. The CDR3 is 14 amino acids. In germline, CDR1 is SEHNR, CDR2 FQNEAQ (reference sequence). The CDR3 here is CASSFQGVPFVYTF. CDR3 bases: TGTGCCAGCAGCTTCCAGGGGGTTCCTTTTGTCTACACCTTC.

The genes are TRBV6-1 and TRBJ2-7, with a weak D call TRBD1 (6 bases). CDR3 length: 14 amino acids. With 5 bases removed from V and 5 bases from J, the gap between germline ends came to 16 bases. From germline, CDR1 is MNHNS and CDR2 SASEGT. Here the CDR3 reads CASSTHRDVNEQYF. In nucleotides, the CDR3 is TGTGCCAGCAGTACACACAGGGATGTCAACGAGCAGTACTTC.

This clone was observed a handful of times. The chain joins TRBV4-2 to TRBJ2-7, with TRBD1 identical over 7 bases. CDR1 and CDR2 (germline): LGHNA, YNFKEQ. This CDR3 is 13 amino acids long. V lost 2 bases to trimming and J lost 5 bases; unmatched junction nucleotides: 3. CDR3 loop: CASSQTGVNEQYF. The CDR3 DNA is TGTGCCAGCAGCCAAACAGGGGTCAACGAGCAGTACTTC.

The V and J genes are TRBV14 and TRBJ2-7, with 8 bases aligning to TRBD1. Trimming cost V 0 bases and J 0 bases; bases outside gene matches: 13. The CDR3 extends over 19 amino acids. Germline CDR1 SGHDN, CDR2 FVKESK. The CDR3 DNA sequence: TGTGCCAGCAGCCAAGATAGGGGGGACAGGATTTCCAGCTCCTACGAGCAGTACTTC. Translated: CASSQDRGDRISSSYEQYF. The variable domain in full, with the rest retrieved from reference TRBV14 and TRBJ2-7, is EAGVTQFPSHSVIEKGQTVTLRCDPISGHDNLYWYRRVMGKEIKFLLHFVKESKQDESGMPNNRFLAERTGGTYSTLKVQPAELEDSGVYFCASSQDRGDRISSSYEQYFGPGTRLTVT.

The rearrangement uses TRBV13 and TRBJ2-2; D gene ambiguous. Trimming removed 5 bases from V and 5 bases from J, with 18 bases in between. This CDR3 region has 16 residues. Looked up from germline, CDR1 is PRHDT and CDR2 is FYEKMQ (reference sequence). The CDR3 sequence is CASSTRGSGRTGELFF. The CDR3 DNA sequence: TGTGCCAGCAGCACACGAGGCTCGGGTCGGACCGGGGAGCTGTTTTTT.

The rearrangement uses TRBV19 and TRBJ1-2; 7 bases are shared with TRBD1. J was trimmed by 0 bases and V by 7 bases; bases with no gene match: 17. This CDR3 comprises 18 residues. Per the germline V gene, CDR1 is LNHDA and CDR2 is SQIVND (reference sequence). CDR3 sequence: CASTSLFIGQDPNYGYTF. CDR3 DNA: TGTGCCAGTACCTCCCTATTCATTGGACAGGACCCTAACTATGGCTACACCTTC.

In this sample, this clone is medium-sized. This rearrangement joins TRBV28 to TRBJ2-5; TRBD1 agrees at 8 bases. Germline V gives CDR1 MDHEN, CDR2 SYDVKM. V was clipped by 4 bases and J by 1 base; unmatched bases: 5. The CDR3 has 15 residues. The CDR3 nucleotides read TGTGCCAGCAGTTCCCCGGACAGGGCCCAAGAGACCCAGTACTTC. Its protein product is CASSSPDRAQETQYF.

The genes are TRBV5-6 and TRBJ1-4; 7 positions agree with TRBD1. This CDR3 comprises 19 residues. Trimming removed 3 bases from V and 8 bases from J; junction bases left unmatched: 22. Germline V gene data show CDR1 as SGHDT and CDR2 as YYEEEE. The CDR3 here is CASSSRDPERDSGWEKLFF. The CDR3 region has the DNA TGTGCCAGCAGCTCCCGGGACCCGGAACGGGACAGCGGGTGGGAAAAACTGTTTTTT.

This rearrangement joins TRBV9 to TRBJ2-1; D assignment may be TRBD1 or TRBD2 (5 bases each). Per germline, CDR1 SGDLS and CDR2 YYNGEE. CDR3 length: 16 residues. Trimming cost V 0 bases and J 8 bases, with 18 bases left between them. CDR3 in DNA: TGTGCCAGCAGCGTAGAGGAAGGGGCCGGGGCACATGAGCAGTTCTTC. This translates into CASSVEEGAGAHEQFF.

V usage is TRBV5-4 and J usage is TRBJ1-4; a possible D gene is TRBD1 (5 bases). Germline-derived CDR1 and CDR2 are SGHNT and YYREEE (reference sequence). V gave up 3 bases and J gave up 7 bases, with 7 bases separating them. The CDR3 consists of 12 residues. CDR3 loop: CASSWGGEKLFF. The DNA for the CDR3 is TGTGCCAGCAGCTGGGGGGGTGAAAAACTGTTTTTT.

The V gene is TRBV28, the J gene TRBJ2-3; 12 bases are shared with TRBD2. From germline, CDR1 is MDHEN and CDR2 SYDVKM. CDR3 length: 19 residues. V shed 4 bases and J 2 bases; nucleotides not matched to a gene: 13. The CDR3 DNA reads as TGTGCCAGCAGTTCCTCGACTAGCGGGGGCCTCTACCTCACAGATACGCAGTATTTT. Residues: CASSSSTSGGLYLTDTQYF.

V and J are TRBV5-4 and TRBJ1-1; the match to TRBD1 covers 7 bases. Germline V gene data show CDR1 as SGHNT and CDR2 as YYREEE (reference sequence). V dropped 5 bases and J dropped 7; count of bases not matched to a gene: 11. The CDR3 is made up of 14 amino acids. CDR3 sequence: CASRPGGGGSEAFF. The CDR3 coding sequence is TGTGCCAGCAGACCAGGGGGAGGGGGGAGTGAAGCTTTCTTT.

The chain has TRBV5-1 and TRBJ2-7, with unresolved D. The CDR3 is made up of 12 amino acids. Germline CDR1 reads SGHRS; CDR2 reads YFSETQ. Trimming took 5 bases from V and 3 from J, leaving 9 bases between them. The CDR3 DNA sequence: TGCGCCAGCAGGGGCTATAACTACGAGCAGTACTTC. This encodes CASRGYNYEQYF.

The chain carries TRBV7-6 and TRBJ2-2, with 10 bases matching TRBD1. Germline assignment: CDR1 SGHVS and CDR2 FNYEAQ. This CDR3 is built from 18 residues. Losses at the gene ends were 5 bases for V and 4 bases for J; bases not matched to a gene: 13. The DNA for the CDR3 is TGTGCCAGCAGCGCATCGACAGGGGGCGGCGGTAGCACCGGGGAGCTGTTTTTT. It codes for CASSASTGGGGSTGELFF.

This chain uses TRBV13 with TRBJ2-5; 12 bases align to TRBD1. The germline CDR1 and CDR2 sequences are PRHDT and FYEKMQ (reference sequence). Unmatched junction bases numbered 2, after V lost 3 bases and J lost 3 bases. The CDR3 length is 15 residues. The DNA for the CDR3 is TGTGCCAGCAGCTTGGGGACAGGGGGCAAAGAGACCCAGTACTTC. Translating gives CASSLGTGGKETQYF.

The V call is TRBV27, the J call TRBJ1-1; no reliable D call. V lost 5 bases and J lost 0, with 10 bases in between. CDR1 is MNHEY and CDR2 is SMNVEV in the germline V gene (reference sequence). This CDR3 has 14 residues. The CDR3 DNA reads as TGTGCCAGCAGTATCGGCTCATTGAACACTGAAGCTTTCTTT. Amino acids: CASSIGSLNTEAFF.

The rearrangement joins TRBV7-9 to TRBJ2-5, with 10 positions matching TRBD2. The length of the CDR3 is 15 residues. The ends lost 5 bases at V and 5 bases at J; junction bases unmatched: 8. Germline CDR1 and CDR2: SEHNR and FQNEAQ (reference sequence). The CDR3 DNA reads TGTGCCAGCAGCCTGCTAGCGGGGGCCCTGGAGACCCAGTACTTC. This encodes CASSLLAGALETQYF.

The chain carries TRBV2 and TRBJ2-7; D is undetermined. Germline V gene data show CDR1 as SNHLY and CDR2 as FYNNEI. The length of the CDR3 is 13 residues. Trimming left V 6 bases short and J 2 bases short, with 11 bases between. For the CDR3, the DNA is TGTGCCAGCAGAGACACGGGCGCCTACGAGCAGTACTTC. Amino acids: CASRDTGAYEQYF.